Given below is one T cell receptor (beta chain) in context. This record comes from a study of CD8+CD57+ T cells in acquired aplastic anemia. V was cut by 0 bases and J by 0 bases, with 9 bases left in between. The germline gives CDR1 LNHNV, CDR2 YYDKDF (reference sequence). The CDR3 length is 15 residues. TCR beta VDJ combinations and CDR3 sequences were profiled from genomic DNA. TCRdb ran MiXCR on the reads and lists one entry per CDR3 protein. The sample holds around 250,000 distinct CDR3 sequences, roughly half seen once. The V call is TRBV15, the J call TRBJ2-7; TRBD2 might be the D (6 bases). The origin of this receptor is a human donor with severe aplastic anemia or a healthy control (not recorded which). Sequenced input: sorted CD4+, CD8+, or CD8+CD57+ T cells (not recorded which) from PBMCs. The CDR3 protein is CATSREATSSYEQYF. CDR3 DNA sequence: TGTGCCACCAGCAGAGAGGCGACTAGCTCCTACGAGCAGTACTTC.